This TCR beta chain was identified in a study of blood T cell repertoires in COVID-19. Whole-study context: The samples span acute and convalescent COVID-19 from the United States, Italy and Spain.

Assay: immunoSEQ multiplex PCR; the TCRdb copy retains only in-frame clones and omits some. The profile covers about 110,000 clones, with approximately 80% appearing a single time and less than 8% taken by the ten largest. The clonotype comes from a woman aged 45-59 years with acute or convalescent COVID-19. The sample taken for sequencing was peripheral blood.

DNA of the CDR3: TGCGCCAGCAGTCAATCGATAGGACAGGGAGGGAATCAGCCCCAGCATTTT. Protein sequence: CASSQSIGQGGNQPQHF. This chain links TRBV23-1 with TRBJ1-5; the match to TRBD1 covers 8 bases. Being an ORF, TRBV23-1 has a function that is uncertain. CDR3 length: 17 amino acids. Trimming cost V 0 bases and J 4 bases; bases outside gene matches: 8.